This T cell receptor beta chain was profiled in a study of T cells expressing NK-cell markers. The overall study: Repertoire data for TCR beta were derived from sorted T cells (CD3+CD56+NKG2C+, CD3+CD56+NKG2C- and CD3+CD56-NKG2C+).

The CDR3 sequence is 13 residues long. The authors generated TCR beta cDNA through 5'RACE template switching with UMIs. Reprocessing the 5' RACE reads, TCRdb reports a single entry for every CDR3 protein and omits DNA. The sample features fewer than 400,000 distinct CDR3 sequences, with under 6.5% in its top ten. The sequencing sample was made of blood T cells: a sorted CD56 or NKG2C T cell subset, CD4+ or CD8+ T cells, or bulk PBMC T cells (not recorded which). The V call is TRBV12-3 or TRBV12-4, the J call TRBJ1-4. The source of this sequence is a man aged 18-70 years in good health. This CDR3 is CASRSSANEKLFF.